The 23 T cell receptor beta chains reported below all come from one sample, sequenced in a study of T cell responses to AZD1222 COVID-19 vaccine. Using immunoSEQ multiplex PCR, the repertoire was profiled, and TCRdb retains in-frame clones only, with some absent. The sample has about 66,000 clones, 79% seen once. Here the sequenced sample was peripheral blood, taken on day 0 of MenACWY control vaccination. These receptors came from an adult in good health.

This clone was found once. The chain has TRBV2 and TRBJ1-1; 9 bases map to TRBD1. There are 14 residues in the CDR3. J was trimmed by 4 bases and V by 6 bases; bases with no gene match: 6. Per the germline V gene, CDR1 is SNHLY and CDR2 is FYNNEI. CDR3 loop: CASRKDRGSTEAFF. The CDR3 DNA reads as TGTGCCAGCAGGAAGGACAGGGGAAGCACTGAAGCTTTCTTT.

The rearrangement joins TRBV7-8 to TRBJ2-7, with D perhaps TRBD2 (6 bases). The CDR3 is made up of 18 amino acids. V lost 1 base, J lost 5 bases, and 24 bases lay in between. Germline lookup yields CDR1 SGHVS and CDR2 FQNEAQ. The CDR3 nucleotides read TGTGCCAGCAGCTTAGGGATCCGGGCGCGAAGGGGAGGCGACGAGCAGTACTTC. Residues: CASSLGIRARRGGDEQYF.

This rearrangement joins TRBV28 to TRBJ2-1; 8 bases are shared with TRBD2. The CDR3 totals 15 residues. Looked up from germline, CDR1 is MDHEN and CDR2 is SYDVKM. After removal of 7 bases from V and 2 bases from J, the junction contained 7 bases not matched to a gene. The CDR3 loop reads CASTTIGRAYNEQFF. In DNA, the CDR3 is TGTGCCAGCACCACAATCGGGAGGGCCTACAATGAGCAGTTCTTC.

This sequence joins TRBV3-1 (or the pseudogene TRBV3-2) and TRBJ2-5; no clear D. CDR1 is LGHDT and CDR2 is YNNKEL in the germline V gene (reference sequence). V was trimmed by 0 bases and J by 1 base, leaving 12 bases between them. The CDR3 is 16 amino acids. The CDR3 reads CASSQERAISQETQYF. CDR3 sequence (DNA): TGTGCCAGCAGCCAAGAAAGGGCAATCAGCCAAGAGACCCAGTACTTC.

The gene calls are TRBV19 and TRBJ2-1, with 10 bases lining up with TRBD2. Germline V CDR1 and CDR2: LNHDA, SQIVND (reference sequence). The V gene end was trimmed by 5 bases and the J gene end by 7 bases; junction bases not matched to a gene: 11. The CDR3 has 16 amino acids. The CDR3 nucleotides read TGTGCCAGTAGTCCCCAAGGAGCGGGAGGGCCGAATGAGCAGTTCTTC. This encodes CASSPQGAGGPNEQFF.

This chain joins TRBV15 and TRBJ1-2, with 9 bases identical to TRBD1. The CDR3 has 15 residues. Per germline, CDR1 LNHNV and CDR2 YYDKDF (reference sequence). J was trimmed by 8 bases and V by 0 bases; bases with no gene match: 7. The CDR3: CATSRDLGQGEGYTF. The CDR3 DNA is TGTGCCACCAGCAGAGATCTGGGACAGGGTGAGGGCTACACCTTC.

The rearrangement links TRBV19 to TRBJ2-7, with D perhaps TRBD2 (6 bases). V lost 5 bases and J lost 7, with 18 bases in between. Germline loops: CDR1 LNHDA, CDR2 SQIVND (reference sequence). CDR3 length: 14 amino acids. Written as DNA, the CDR3 is TGTGCCAGTAGTTGGGACTCCGCCCGGGGGGAGCAGTACTTC. Translating it yields CASSWDSARGEQYF.

This clone has at least ten counts. The chain employs TRBV13 and TRBJ2-5, with D possibly being TRBD1 or TRBD2 (6 bases each). Germline-derived CDR1 and CDR2 are PRHDT and FYEKMQ (reference sequence). Trimming shortened V by 5 bases and J by 4 bases, and 20 bases separated the two germline ends. This CDR3 comprises 16 residues. The CDR3, as DNA: TGTGCCAGCAGCCTTGGAAGGCCGGGGGCCGGAGAGACCCAGTACTTC. Translated: CASSLGRPGAGETQYF.

This chain links TRBV6-5 with TRBJ1-4; D is unresolved. CDR3 length equals 13 residues. Per germline, CDR1 MNHEY and CDR2 SVGAGI. Deletions cut 6 bases from V and 8 bases from J, with 13 bases between. The CDR3 protein is CASSHSPVEKLFF. CDR3 DNA sequence: TGTGCCAGCAGCCACTCCCCCGTCGAAAAACTGTTTTTT.

The chain recombines TRBV7-2 with TRBJ2-1; the D gene is possibly TRBD1 (6 bases). Germline values: CDR1 SGHTA, CDR2 FQGNSA. The germline V and J ends were trimmed by 2 bases and 7 bases, with 18 bases remaining between them. The CDR3 covers 16 residues. CDR3: CASSLQGWLEGNEQFF. DNA of the CDR3: TGTGCCAGCAGCTTACAGGGGTGGCTCGAAGGGAATGAGCAGTTCTTC.

This clone was picked up one time. V is TRBV5-6 and J is TRBJ2-7; the match to TRBD1 covers 9 bases. Unmatched junction bases numbered 5, after V lost 4 bases and J lost 3 bases. In germline, CDR1 is SGHDT, CDR2 YYEEEE. The CDR3 covers 14 residues. The CDR3 DNA is TGTGCCAGCAGCCCGAGACAGGGGGGCTACGAGCAGTACTTC. Its protein product is CASSPRQGGYEQYF.

The rearrangement joins TRBV5-4 to TRBJ1-1; TRBD1 matches at 10 bases. Germline CDR1 reads SGHNT; CDR2 reads YYREEE (reference sequence). The J segment lost 5 bases and the V segment lost 2 bases, leaving 3 bases of the junction unmatched. The CDR3 is made up of 14 amino acids. CDR3 residues: CASSLGQGGTEAFF. CDR3 coding DNA: TGTGCCAGCAGCTTAGGACAGGGGGGGACTGAAGCTTTCTTT.

This clone was picked up a small number of times. V gene TRBV4-2 combines with J gene TRBJ1-2; no reliable D call. V lost 0 bases and J 11 bases, leaving 10 bases between the germline ends. The germline V gene encodes CDR1 LGHNA and CDR2 YNFKEQ. The CDR3 is 12 residues long. In DNA, the CDR3 is TGTGCCAGCAGCCAAGAGAGGCGGTCGTACACCTTC. It yields the protein CASSQERRSYTF.

This clone was seen many times. The rearrangement links TRBV30 to TRBJ1-1; 7 bases fit TRBD1. With 5 bases clipped from V and 7 bases from J, the junction kept 4 bases outside the gene matches. The CDR3 totals 11 residues. The germline CDR1 and CDR2 sequences are GTSNPN and SVGIG (reference sequence). The CDR3 protein is CAWLRTGEAFF. In DNA form, the CDR3 reads TGTGCCTGGCTTAGGACAGGTGAAGCTTTCTTT.

The V call is TRBV5-8, the J call TRBJ1-1, with TRBD1 identical over 7 bases. Losses at the gene ends were 2 bases for V and 9 bases for J; bases not matched to a gene: 7. The CDR3 covers 13 residues. Germline CDR1 reads SGHTS; CDR2 reads YDEGEE. The CDR3 coding sequence is TGTGCCAGCAGCTTTCGACAGGGTTCGAAAGCTTTCTTT. Amino acid sequence: CASSFRQGSKAFF. Looking up the rest from reference TRBV5-8 and TRBJ1-1 gives the full variable domain: EAGVTQSPTHLIKTRGQQATLRCSPISGHTSVYWYQQALGLGLQFLLWYDEGEERNRGNFPPRFSGRQFPNYSSELNVNALELEDSALYLCASSFRQGSKAFFGQGTRLTVV.

This rearrangement joins TRBV21-1 to TRBJ1-2; the listed D gene, TRBD1, was not tested against the DNA. TRBV21-1 is classified as a pseudogene. The CDR3 is made up of 17 amino acids. The CDR3 sequence is CASRNAYTGTGNYGYTF. The CDR3 coding sequence is TGTGCCAGCAGGAACGCCTACACCGGGACAGGGAACTATGGCTACACCTTC.

This clone was seen more than once but under ten times. The V gene is TRBV7-9, the J gene TRBJ2-7; D not resolved. The V gene's germline CDR1 is SEHNR and CDR2 FQNEAQ (reference sequence). Trimming took off 4 bases at V and 2 bases at J, with 9 bases between the two ends. CDR3 length equals 13 residues. The CDR3 coding sequence is TGTGCCAGCAGCTCCAGTTTACCCTACGAGCAGTACTTC. Its translation: CASSSSLPYEQYF.

V gene TRBV7-9 combines with J gene TRBJ1-2; D gene uncertain. The CDR3 is 14 amino acids. V gave up 1 base and J gave up 4 bases, with 10 bases separating them. Germline V gives CDR1 SEHNR, CDR2 FQNEAQ (reference sequence). The CDR3 spells CASSLDVTTYGYTF. CDR3 sequence (DNA): TGTGCCAGCAGCTTAGATGTAACGACCTATGGCTACACCTTC.

The chain employs TRBV6-1 and TRBJ2-2, with unresolved D. CDR3 size: 18 residues. V gave up 4 bases and J gave up 5 bases, with 23 bases separating them. Germline assignment: CDR1 MNHNS and CDR2 SASEGT. CDR3 protein: CASSAKSPGRAKTGELFF. For the CDR3, the DNA is TGTGCCAGCAGTGCCAAGAGTCCAGGCCGCGCTAAAACCGGGGAGCTGTTTTTT.

The chain carries TRBV15 and TRBJ1-6, with a weak D call TRBD1 (5 bases). V shed 5 bases and J shed 0 bases, with 14 bases lying between them. The length of the CDR3 is 17 residues. Germline V gives CDR1 LNHNV, CDR2 YYDKDF (reference sequence). The CDR3 DNA reads TGTGCCACCAGCCGGGACCCTCAGAGCTCCTATAATTCACCCCTCCACTTT. This gives the protein CATSRDPQSSYNSPLHF.

The chain couples TRBV6-5 to TRBJ2-7, with 8 bases lining up with TRBD2. The CDR3 runs 13 residues. Germline loops: CDR1 MNHEY, CDR2 SVGAGI. The ends lost 7 bases at V and 5 bases at J; junction bases unmatched: 7. The DNA of the CDR3 is TGTGCCAGCATGGCGGGGGGCATAGACGAGCAGTACTTC. It yields the protein CASMAGGIDEQYF.

The genes are TRBV28 and TRBJ1-1; TRBD1 agrees at 8 bases. Germline loops: CDR1 MDHEN, CDR2 SYDVKM. CDR3 length: 14 amino acids. J lost 3 bases, V lost 7 bases, and 7 bases had no gene match. This chain's CDR3 is CASMYPGGDTEAFF. DNA of the CDR3: TGTGCCAGCATGTATCCAGGGGGCGACACTGAAGCTTTCTTT.

V and J are TRBV28 and TRBJ1-2; D possibly corresponds to TRBD1 (5 bases). CDR1 is MDHEN, CDR2 SYDVKM, per germline. V lost 10 bases and J 1 base, leaving 16 bases between the germline ends. The CDR3 runs 14 residues. Here the CDR3 reads CATDSVGNNYGYTF. Written as DNA, the CDR3 is TGTGCCACCGACAGCGTCGGGAATAACTATGGCTACACCTTC.